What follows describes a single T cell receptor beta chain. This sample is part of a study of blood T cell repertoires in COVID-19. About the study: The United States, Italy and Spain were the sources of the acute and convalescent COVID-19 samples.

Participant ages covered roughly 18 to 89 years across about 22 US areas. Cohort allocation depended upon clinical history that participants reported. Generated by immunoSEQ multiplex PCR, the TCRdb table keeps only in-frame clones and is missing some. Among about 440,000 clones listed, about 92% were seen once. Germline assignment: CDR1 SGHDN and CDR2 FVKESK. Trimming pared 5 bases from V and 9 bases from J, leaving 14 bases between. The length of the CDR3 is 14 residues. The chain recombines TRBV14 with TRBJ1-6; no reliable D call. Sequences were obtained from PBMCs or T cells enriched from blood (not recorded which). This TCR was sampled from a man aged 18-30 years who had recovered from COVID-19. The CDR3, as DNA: TGTGCCAGCAGCTATGAATTTTCGGGTTCACCCCTCCACTTT. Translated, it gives CASSYEFSGSPLHF.